The clone carrying this TCR beta chain is labeled medium-sized. The antigen is unknown. TCRdb fed the 5' RACE reads into MiXCR, producing one record per CDR3 protein. The table has 9,000 to 13,000 distinct CDR3 sequences, over 10% seen once; the top ten hold around 12%. The CDR3 sequence is 14 residues long. Trimming took off 5 bases at V and 2 bases at J, with 9 bases between the two ends. The germline gives CDR1 SSHAT, CDR2 FNYEAQ (reference sequence). Indicated time point: sample taken at primary tumor resection. Sequencing was performed on whole RNA extracted from tumor and nontumor lung tissue, or from frozen PBMC, and the material was left unsorted. This sample is part of a study of spatial heterogeneity in lung cancer. Study conclusions and caveats: Counts of expanded intratumoral alpha and beta TCRs tracked tumor mutation counts.

J is TRBJ2-2 and V is TRBV7-7, with D unresolved. The specimen was lung tumor tissue, collected at surgery. The receptor was isolated from a female donor with early-stage non-small cell lung cancer. CDR3 DNA: TGTGCCAGCAGCCCGGGCTATAACACCGGGGAGCTGTTTTTT. It specifies CASSPGYNTGELFF.